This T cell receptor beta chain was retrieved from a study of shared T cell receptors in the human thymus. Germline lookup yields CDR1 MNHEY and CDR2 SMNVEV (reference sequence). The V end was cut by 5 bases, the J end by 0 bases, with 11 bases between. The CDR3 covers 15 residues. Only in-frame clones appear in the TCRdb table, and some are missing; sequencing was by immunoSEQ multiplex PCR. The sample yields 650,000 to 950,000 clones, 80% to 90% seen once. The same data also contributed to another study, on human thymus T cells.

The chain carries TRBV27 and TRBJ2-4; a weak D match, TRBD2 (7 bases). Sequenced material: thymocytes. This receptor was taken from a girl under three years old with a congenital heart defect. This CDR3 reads CASSQGRGAKNIQYF. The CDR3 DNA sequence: TGTGCCAGCAGTCAGGGGAGGGGAGCCAAAAACATTCAGTACTTC.